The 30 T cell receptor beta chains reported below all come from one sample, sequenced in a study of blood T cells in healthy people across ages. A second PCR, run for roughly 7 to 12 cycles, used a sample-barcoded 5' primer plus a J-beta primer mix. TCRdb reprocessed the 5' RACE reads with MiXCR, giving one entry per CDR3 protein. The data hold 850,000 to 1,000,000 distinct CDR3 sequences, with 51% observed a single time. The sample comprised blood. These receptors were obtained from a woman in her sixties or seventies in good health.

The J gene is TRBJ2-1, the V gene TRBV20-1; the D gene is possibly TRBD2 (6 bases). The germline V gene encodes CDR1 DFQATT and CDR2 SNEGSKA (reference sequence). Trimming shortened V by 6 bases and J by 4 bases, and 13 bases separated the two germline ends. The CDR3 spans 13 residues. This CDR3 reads CSARRARYNEQFF. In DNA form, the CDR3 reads TGCAGTGCCAGGAGGGCCAGATACAATGAGCAGTTCTTC.

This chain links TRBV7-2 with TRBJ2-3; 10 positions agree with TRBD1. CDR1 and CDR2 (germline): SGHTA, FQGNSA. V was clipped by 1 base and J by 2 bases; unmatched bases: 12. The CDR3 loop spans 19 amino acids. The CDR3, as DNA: TGTGCCAGCAGCTTAGGGTTTTATAGTGGGACAGGGGTCACAGATACGCAGTATTTT. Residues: CASSLGFYSGTGVTDTQYF.

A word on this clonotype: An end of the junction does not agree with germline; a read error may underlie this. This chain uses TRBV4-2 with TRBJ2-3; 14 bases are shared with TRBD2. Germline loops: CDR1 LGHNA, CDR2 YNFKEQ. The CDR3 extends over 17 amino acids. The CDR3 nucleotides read TGTGCCGGCAGCCAAGATCCGGGACTAGCGGGAGAAGATACGCAGTATTTT. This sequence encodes CAGSQDPGLAGEDTQYF.

The CDR3 protein is CASKVPGGSQETQYF. CDR3 DNA: TGTGCCAGCAAGGTACCTGGCGGGAGCCAAGAGACCCAGTACTTC. The chain carries TRBV2 and TRBJ2-5; 7 nucleotides align to TRBD2. Germline V gene sequence: CDR1 SNHLY, CDR2 FYNNEI. CDR3 size: 15 residues. V was clipped by 7 bases and J by 1 base; unmatched bases: 9.

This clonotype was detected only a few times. The CDR3 loop reads CASSVRAAGARETQYF. CDR3 DNA sequence: TGTGCCAGCAGTGTCCGGGCCGCGGGAGCTAGAGAGACCCAGTACTTC. The chain has TRBV3-1 and TRBJ2-5, with 7 bases that match TRBD2. Germline CDR1 and CDR2: LGHDT and YNNKEL (reference sequence). Trimming cost V 6 bases and J 4 bases; bases outside gene matches: 14. The CDR3 is 16 amino acids.

The CDR3 sequence is CSARVPGLSTDTQYF. The CDR3 region has the DNA TGCAGTGCTAGAGTACCGGGACTTAGCACAGATACGCAGTATTTT. The V and J genes are TRBV20-1 and TRBJ2-3, with D tentatively TRBD2 (6 bases). The CDR3 totals 15 residues. The V gene's germline CDR1 is DFQATT and CDR2 SNEGSKA (reference sequence). Trimming left V 1 base short and J 0 bases short, with 11 bases between.

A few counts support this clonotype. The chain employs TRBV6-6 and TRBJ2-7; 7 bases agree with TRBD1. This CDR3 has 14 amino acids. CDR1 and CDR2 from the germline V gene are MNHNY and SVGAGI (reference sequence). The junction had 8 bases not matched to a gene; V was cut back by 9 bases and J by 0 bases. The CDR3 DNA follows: TGTGCCAGTAAACCTAGGGACAGCTCCTACGAGCAGTACTTC. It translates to CASKPRDSSYEQYF.

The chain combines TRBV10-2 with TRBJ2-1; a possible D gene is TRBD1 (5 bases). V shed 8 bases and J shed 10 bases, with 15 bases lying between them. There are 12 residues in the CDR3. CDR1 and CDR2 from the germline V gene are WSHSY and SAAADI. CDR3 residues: CASLGVAGEQFF. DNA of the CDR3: TGCGCCAGCCTAGGGGTCGCCGGAGAGCAGTTCTTC.

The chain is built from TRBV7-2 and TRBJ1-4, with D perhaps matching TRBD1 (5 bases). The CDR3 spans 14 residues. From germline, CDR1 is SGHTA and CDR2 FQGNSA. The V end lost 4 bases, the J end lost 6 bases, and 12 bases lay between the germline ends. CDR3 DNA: TGTGCCAGCAGCTCACGGGGGGGGTATGAAAAACTGTTTTTT. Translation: CASSSRGGYEKLFF.

The DNA for the CDR3 is TGTGCCGACCACGGGACTAGCGACACAGATACGCAGTATTTT. Amino acid sequence: CADHGTSDTDTQYF. The rearrangement uses TRBV11-2 and TRBJ2-3; 10 bases are a match to TRBD2. The junction had 7 bases not matched to a gene; V was cut back by 11 bases and J by 2 bases. Germline V CDR1 and CDR2: SGHAT, FQNNGV. The CDR3 totals 14 residues.

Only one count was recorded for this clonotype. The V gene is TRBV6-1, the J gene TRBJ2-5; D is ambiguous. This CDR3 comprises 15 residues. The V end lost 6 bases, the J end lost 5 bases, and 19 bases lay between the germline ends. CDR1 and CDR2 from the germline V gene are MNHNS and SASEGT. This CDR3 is CASSQLMYVPETQYF. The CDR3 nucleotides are TGTGCCAGCAGCCAGTTGATGTATGTACCGGAGACCCAGTACTTC.

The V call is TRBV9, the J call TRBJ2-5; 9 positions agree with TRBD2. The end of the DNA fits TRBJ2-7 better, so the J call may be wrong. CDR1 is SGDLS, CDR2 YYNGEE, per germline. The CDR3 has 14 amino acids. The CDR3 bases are TGTGCCAGCAGGGCTAGCGGGGATTCCTACGAGCAGTACTTC. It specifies CASRASGDSYEQYF.

CDR3 region: CSARDTGAGNEQFF. The CDR3 DNA is TGCAGTGCCAGGGACACAGGGGCAGGCAATGAGCAGTTCTTC. This chain uses TRBV20-1 with TRBJ2-1; 7 bases are shared with TRBD1. The CDR3 is 14 amino acids. V was pared by 6 bases and J by 6 bases, with 11 bases of the junction left unmatched. Looked up from germline, CDR1 is DFQATT and CDR2 is SNEGSKA (reference sequence).

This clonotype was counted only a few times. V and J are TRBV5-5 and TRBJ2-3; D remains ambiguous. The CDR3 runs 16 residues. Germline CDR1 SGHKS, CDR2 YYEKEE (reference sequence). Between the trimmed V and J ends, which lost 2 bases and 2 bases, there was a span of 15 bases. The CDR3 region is CASSFRNLEFTDTQYF. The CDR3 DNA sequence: TGTGCCAGCAGCTTCCGGAACCTAGAGTTCACAGATACGCAGTATTTT.

CDR3 sequence: CASSFEPFFDRGFSGANVLTF. CDR3 sequence (DNA): TGTGCCAGCAGTTTTGAGCCCTTTTTTGACCGAGGCTTCTCTGGGGCCAACGTCCTGACTTTC. This chain connects TRBV28 to TRBJ2-6; D unresolved. The V gene's germline CDR1 is MDHEN and CDR2 SYDVKM. With 3 bases removed from V and 0 bases from J, the gap between germline ends came to 24 bases. The CDR3 spans 21 residues.

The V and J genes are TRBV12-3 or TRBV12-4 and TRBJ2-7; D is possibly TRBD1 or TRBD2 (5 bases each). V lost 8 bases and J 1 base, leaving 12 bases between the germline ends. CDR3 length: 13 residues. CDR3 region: CASREGNSYEQYF. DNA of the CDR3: TGTGCCAGCCGAGAGGGGAATTCCTACGAGCAGTACTTC.

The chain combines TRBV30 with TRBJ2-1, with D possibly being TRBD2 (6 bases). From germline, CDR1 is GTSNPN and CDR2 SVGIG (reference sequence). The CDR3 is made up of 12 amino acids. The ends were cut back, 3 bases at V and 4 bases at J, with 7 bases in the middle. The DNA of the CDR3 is TGTGCCTGGAGCGGGAGTTACAATGAGCAGTTCTTC. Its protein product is CAWSGSYNEQFF.

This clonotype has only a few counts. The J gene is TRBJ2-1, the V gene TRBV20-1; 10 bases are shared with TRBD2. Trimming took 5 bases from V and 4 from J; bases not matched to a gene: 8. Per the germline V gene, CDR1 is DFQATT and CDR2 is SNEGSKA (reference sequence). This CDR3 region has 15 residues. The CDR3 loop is CSAPMRTSGYNEQFF. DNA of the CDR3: TGCAGTGCTCCTATGCGGACTAGCGGATACAATGAGCAGTTCTTC.

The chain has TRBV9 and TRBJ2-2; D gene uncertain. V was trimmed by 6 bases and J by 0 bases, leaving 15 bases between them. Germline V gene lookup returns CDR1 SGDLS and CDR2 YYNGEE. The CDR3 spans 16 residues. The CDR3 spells CASTPWRSANTGELFF. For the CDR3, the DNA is TGTGCCAGCACCCCGTGGCGGAGCGCGAACACCGGGGAGCTGTTTTTT.

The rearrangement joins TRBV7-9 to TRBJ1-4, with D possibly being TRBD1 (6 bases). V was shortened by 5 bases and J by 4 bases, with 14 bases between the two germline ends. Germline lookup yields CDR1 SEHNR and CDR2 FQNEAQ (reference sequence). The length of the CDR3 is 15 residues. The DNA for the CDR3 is TGTGCCAGCAGCCCCACAGGGACGTATAATGAAAAACTGTTTTTT. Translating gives CASSPTGTYNEKLFF.

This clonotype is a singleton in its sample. In DNA form, the CDR3 reads TGCGCCAGCAGCCAAGTACTATCCTCGCCCGGGGAGCTGTTTTTT. This gives the protein CASSQVLSSPGELFF. This chain joins TRBV4-1 and TRBJ2-2; D not certain. In germline, CDR1 is MGHRA, CDR2 YSYEKL. The CDR3 covers 15 residues. The V and J ends lost 1 base and 6 bases respectively, with 12 bases between them.

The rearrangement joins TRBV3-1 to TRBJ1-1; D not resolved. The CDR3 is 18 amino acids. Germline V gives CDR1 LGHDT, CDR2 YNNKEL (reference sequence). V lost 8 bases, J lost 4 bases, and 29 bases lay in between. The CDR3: CASAGLRMGKGWTTEAFF. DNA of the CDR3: TGTGCCAGCGCGGGTCTTCGAATGGGTAAGGGATGGACCACTGAAGCTTTCTTT.

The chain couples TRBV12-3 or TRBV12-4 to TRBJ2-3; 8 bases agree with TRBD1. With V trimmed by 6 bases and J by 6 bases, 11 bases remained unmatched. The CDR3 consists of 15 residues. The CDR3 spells CASSHPGDRSDTQYF. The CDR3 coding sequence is TGTGCCAGCAGCCATCCCGGGGACAGGTCCGATACGCAGTATTTT.

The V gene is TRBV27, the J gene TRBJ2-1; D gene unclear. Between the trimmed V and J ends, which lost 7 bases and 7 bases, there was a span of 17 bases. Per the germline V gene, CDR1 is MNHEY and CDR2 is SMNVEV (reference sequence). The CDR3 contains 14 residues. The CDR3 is CASTYGSVGNEQFF. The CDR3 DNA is TGTGCCAGCACCTATGGATCCGTGGGGAATGAGCAGTTCTTC.

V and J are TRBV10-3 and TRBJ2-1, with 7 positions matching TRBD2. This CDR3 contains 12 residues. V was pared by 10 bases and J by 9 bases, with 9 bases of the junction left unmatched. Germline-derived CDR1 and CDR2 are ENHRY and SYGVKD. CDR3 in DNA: TGTGCCAGCTGGGAGGGGTGGGGTGAGCAGTTCTTC. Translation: CASWEGWGEQFF.

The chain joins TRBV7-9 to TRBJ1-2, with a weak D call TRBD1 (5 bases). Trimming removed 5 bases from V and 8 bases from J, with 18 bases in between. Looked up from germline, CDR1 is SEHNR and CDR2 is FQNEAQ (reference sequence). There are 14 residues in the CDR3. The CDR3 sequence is CASSPPGTEGGYTF. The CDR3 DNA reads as TGTGCCAGCAGCCCCCCCGGGACGGAAGGGGGCTACACCTTC.

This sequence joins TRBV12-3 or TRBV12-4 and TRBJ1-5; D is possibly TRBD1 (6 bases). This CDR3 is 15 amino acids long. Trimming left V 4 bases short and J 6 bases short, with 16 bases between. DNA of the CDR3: TGTGCCAGCAGTTCTGCAGGGGAACGGTCTCAGCCCCAGCATTTT. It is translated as CASSSAGERSQPQHF.

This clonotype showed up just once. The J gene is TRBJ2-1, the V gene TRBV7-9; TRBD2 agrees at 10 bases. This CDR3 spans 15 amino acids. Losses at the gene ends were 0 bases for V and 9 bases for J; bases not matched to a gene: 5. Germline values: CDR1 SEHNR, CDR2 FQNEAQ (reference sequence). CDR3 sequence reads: CASSLAAGGPGEQFF. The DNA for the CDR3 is TGTGCCAGCAGCTTAGCAGCGGGAGGGCCCGGTGAGCAGTTCTTC.

This chain's CDR3 is CSASLSGGGTDTQYF. The CDR3 nucleotides read TGCAGTGCTAGTCTTAGCGGGGGGGGCACAGATACGCAGTATTTT. The V gene is TRBV20-1, the J gene TRBJ2-3; 11 bases fit TRBD2. CDR1 is DFQATT, CDR2 SNEGSKA, per germline (reference sequence). This CDR3 comprises 15 residues. Trimming took 3 bases from V and 1 from J; bases not matched to a gene: 3.

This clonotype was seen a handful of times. The CDR3 spells CASSGLTAGELFF. The CDR3 region has the DNA TGTGCCTCTAGCGGACTAACGGCCGGGGAGCTGTTTTTT. This chain uses TRBV6-2 or TRBV6-3 with TRBJ2-2, with 7 positions matching TRBD2. Germline CDR1 is MNHEY and CDR2 is SVGEGT. J gave up 6 bases and V 11 bases, and 9 bases lay outside the gene matches. This CDR3 is 13 amino acids long.